Given below is one TCR beta chain in context. The target of this receptor is not known. No base quality information exists; no much larger clone differs at one position. This sample is drawn from a study of pediatric ulcerative colitis (dated by TCRdb to 2018 to 2020). With regard to the full study: Of the ulcerative colitis patients, about 7 had pancolitis and two had left-sided colitis, and histology in every patient was consistent with ulcerative colitis. From nine newly diagnosed, treatment-naive pediatric ulcerative colitis patients and a few non-IBD control children, paired blood and rectal samples were collected. Using the Pediatric Ulcerative Colitis Activity Index, a couple of patients were classed as having mild disease, four as having moderate disease and three as having acute severe colitis. Summary of the overall study and its limitations: Two rectal CDR3 clonotypes were present in all ulcerative colitis patients and in none of the controls. Rectal pinch biopsies may have included blood-derived T cells, especially in patients with overt colitis. Because repertoires came from total lymphocyte DNA, patterns in rare subsets such as regulatory T cells may not be reflected. Features of the rectal repertoire distinguished controls, mild-moderate colitis patients and acute severe colitis patients, and in acute severe colitis, rectal diversity was reduced because of clonal expansions. For technical reasons, the blood samples of two patients yielded substantially fewer templates, so those samples were excluded from the blood-rectal overlap analysis. The healthy control group was small, with only a few individuals. Significantly higher autologous blood-rectal clonal overlap was found in ulcerative colitis patients than in controls, which suggested increased T cell trafficking to inflamed tissue.

Rearranged CDR3 beta regions were amplified from genomic DNA with multiplex V and J primers using the immunoSEQ TRB Survey service. To keep sequencing depth equal across samples, survey-level depth of up to 500,000 reads per sample was applied. Libraries were purified, pooled and sequenced on Illumina technology. The study's processing was this. Productive clonality, sample overlap, pairwise scatters, CDR3 beta length, V/D/J gene usage and productiveness were assessed with immunoSEQ online tools. Alongside Shannon and Simpson indices, calculated diversity was computed as the number of unique rearrangements divided by total templates, multiplied by 100. Principal component analysis used the R prcomp function and ggbiplot package on Z-score normalized data. Morisita's index was used to quantify the clonal overlap between blood and rectum within each subject. This immuneACCESS table, as held by TCRdb, lists in-frame sequences with V and J called but not all clones. Of the missing ones, under half trace to an unresolved V gene in checked studies; the others have no known cause. The V and J calls and the clone size are those of that table, but D and trimming were determined from the DNA. In this sample the table shows roughly 19,000 clones, under 75% of which occur a single time. The ten largest clones represent around 7% of the sample.

During colonoscopy, one to two pinch biopsies were obtained from the rectum for research purposes. Before the diagnostic colonoscopy, none of the ulcerative colitis patients had been given any immunosuppressive medication. Rectal biopsies were digested with proteinase K before DNA isolation. The Wizard kit (Promega) was used to extract genomic DNA from blood and intestinal samples. CDR1 and CDR2, per the germline V gene, are MGHDK and SYGVNS. Cut back by 3 bases and 2 bases, the V and J ends lie 14 bases apart. Measured from the cysteine to the phenylalanine, the CDR3 is 16 residues long. Only the CDR3 portion is preserved as DNA: 48 bases, with reading frame beginning at the first base.

The TCR was taken from a boy between 10 and 17 years old with moderate ulcerative colitis. Here the chain combines TRBV25-1 and TRBJ1-5; the D gene is not confidently resolved. What was sequenced was gut tissue. The nucleotide sequence is TGTGCCAGCAGTGAGGCAGGAGGGTTAGGCAATCAGCCCCAGCATTTT. Its protein product is CASSEAGGLGNQPQHF.